Sequencing of this T cell receptor beta chain was carried out in a study of glioma-infiltrating T cells. Germline assignment: CDR1 SQVTM and CDR2 ANQGSEA. The CDR3 spans 12 residues. Trimming took 7 bases from V and 1 from J, leaving 10 bases between them. Amplification of TCR alpha and beta CDR3 regions from RNA used iRepertoire nested multiplex PCR. One-step reverse transcription and amplification started from roughly 100-400 ng of tissue mRNA or PBMC total RNA. TCRdb reprocessed the multiplex PCR reads with MiXCR, giving one entry per CDR3 protein. The profile shows 44,000 or so distinct CDR3 sequences, 20% to 25% of them singletons.

The chain recombines TRBV29-1 with TRBJ1-2; tentatively, D is TRBD1 (6 bases). What was sequenced was glioma tissue, nonneoplastic brain tissue, or PBMCs (not recorded which). This sequence was found in a human donor with low-grade glioma or glioblastoma, undergoing nonglioma brain surgery, or in good health (not recorded which). The CDR3 protein is CSARTDNYGYTF. The CDR3 coding sequence is TGCAGCGCCCGGACAGATAACTATGGCTACACCTTC. Full variable domain (rest looked up from reference TRBV29-1 and TRBJ1-2): SAVISQKPSRDICQRGTSLTIQCQVDSQVTMMFWYRQQPGQSLTLIATANQGSEATYESGFVIDKFPISRPNLTFSTLTVSNMSPEDSSIYLCSARTDNYGYTFGSGTRLTVV.